One sample yielded the 29 T cell receptor beta chains listed below, sequenced in a study of cytomegalovirus exposure and HLA in healthy donors. The PCR contained 60 Vbeta and 13 Jbeta primers. Repertoires were generated with immunoSEQ multiplex PCR, while TCRdb's copy carries only in-frame clones and drops some. The sample holds 120,000 or so clones, roughly 78% seen once. Sequenced material: PBMCs. The receptors come from a woman aged 40 to 50 in good health and CMV-seronegative.

This clone was seen a few times. V and J are TRBV25-1 and TRBJ1-5; TRBD1 is a possible D gene (6 bases). V was cut by 8 bases and J by 3 bases, with 11 bases left in between. The CDR3 totals 13 residues. Germline assignment: CDR1 MGHDK and CDR2 SYGVNS. The CDR3 sequence: CASRGQINQPQHF. CDR3 bases: TGTGCCAGCCGTGGACAGATCAATCAGCCCCAGCATTTT.

The rearrangement uses TRBV15 and TRBJ2-2, with D possibly TRBD1 on 6 matching bases. This CDR3 has 16 residues. CDR1 is LNHNV and CDR2 is YYDKDF in the germline V gene (reference sequence). The V and J ends lost 1 base and 6 bases respectively, with 15 bases between them. The CDR3 sequence is CATSRVQGGFSGELFF. The DNA for the CDR3 is TGTGCCACCAGCAGAGTACAGGGCGGGTTCTCCGGGGAGCTGTTTTTT.

The chain recombines TRBV10-1 with TRBJ2-5; TRBD2 is a possible D gene (6 bases). Trimming left V 2 bases short and J 2 bases short, with 12 bases between. Germline V gene data show CDR1 as WNHNN and CDR2 as SYGVQD (reference sequence). The length of the CDR3 is 15 residues. Here the CDR3 DNA reads TGCGCCAGCAGTGAGGGCATGGGGACTCAAGAGACCCAGTACTTC. Its protein is CASSEGMGTQETQYF.

This sequence joins TRBV13 and TRBJ2-5, with a weak D call TRBD2 (6 bases). Germline CDR1 is PRHDT and CDR2 is FYEKMQ (reference sequence). V was trimmed by 5 bases and J by 9 bases, leaving 19 bases between them. The CDR3 covers 14 residues. The CDR3 DNA reads TGTGCCAGCAGCCCGGGGGTAGGCCCGGCGGCCCAGTACTTC. Translation: CASSPGVGPAAQYF.

The chain couples TRBV6-6 to TRBJ1-4; D not certain. V was pared by 5 bases and J by 8 bases, with 18 bases between. The germline V gene has CDR1 MNHNY and CDR2 SVGAGI (reference sequence). There are 15 residues in the CDR3. CDR3 nucleotides: TGTGCCAGCAGTCCGATCCGAGAGTTTGTGGAAAAACTGTTTTTT. Its translation is CASSPIREFVEKLFF.

The CDR3 is CASSEAQAGRSPQHF. The CDR3 bases are TGTGCCAGCAGTGAAGCGCAGGCAGGGAGGTCGCCCCAGCATTTT. The V call is TRBV2, the J call TRBJ1-5; D possibly corresponds to TRBD1 (5 bases). V was clipped by 0 bases and J by 9 bases, with 15 bases between them. The CDR3 runs 15 residues. CDR1 is SNHLY and CDR2 is FYNNEI in the germline V gene.

The count of this clone is one. This chain links TRBV5-1 with TRBJ2-7, with 10 bases fitting TRBD1. CDR1 and CDR2 (germline): SGHRS, YFSETQ. CDR3 length: 12 amino acids. V lost 4 bases to trimming and J lost 10 bases; unmatched junction nucleotides: 5. The CDR3 DNA follows: TGCGCCAGCAGCGGGACAGGGGTTAGACAGTACTTC. Encoded protein: CASSGTGVRQYF.

The chain employs TRBV7-2 and TRBJ1-4; weak D call: TRBD1 (6 bases). The CDR3 runs to 18 residues. CDR1 is SGHTA, CDR2 FQGNSA, per germline. V was clipped by 0 bases and J by 2 bases, with 16 bases between them. The CDR3 region is CASSLAGQSFATNEKLFF. CDR3 nucleotides: TGTGCCAGCAGCTTAGCCGGACAGAGCTTCGCGACTAATGAAAAACTGTTTTTT.

The genes are TRBV28 and TRBJ2-5, with 7 bases matching TRBD1. V lost 7 bases and J lost 5; bases outside the gene matches: 4. CDR1 is MDHEN and CDR2 is SYDVKM in the germline V gene. CDR3 length: 12 residues. The CDR3 loop is CASTGTVETQYF. The CDR3 DNA sequence: TGTGCCAGCACAGGGACAGTGGAGACCCAGTACTTC.

Of note for this clone: Relative to the germline gene, one junction end is altered; a read error may explain this. The V and J genes are TRBV4-1 and TRBJ2-6; tentatively, D is TRBD1 (5 bases). Germline-derived CDR1 and CDR2 are MGHRA and YSYEKL. This CDR3 region has 17 residues. The CDR3 DNA is TGCGCCAGCAGCCAAGTTAACGTGATCTCTGGGGCCAACGGCCTGACTTTC. Protein: CASSQVNVISGANGLTF.

The genes are TRBV4-2 and TRBJ2-6; D perhaps matches TRBD1 (6 bases). The germline V gene has CDR1 LGHNA and CDR2 YNFKEQ. V gave up 5 bases and J gave up 4 bases, with 15 bases separating them. This CDR3 has 16 residues. CDR3 residues: CASSSYQGPGANVLTF. The CDR3 bases are TGTGCCAGCAGCAGTTATCAGGGGCCAGGGGCCAACGTCCTGACTTTC.

This chain links TRBV29-1 with TRBJ1-4; D may be TRBD1 (6 bases). Trimming took 6 bases from V and 5 from J, leaving 22 bases between them. In germline, CDR1 is SQVTM, CDR2 ANQGSEA. The CDR3 consists of 16 residues. CDR3 in amino acids: CSVRPLKTGRNEKLFF. CDR3 sequence (DNA): TGCAGCGTCCGCCCGCTGAAGACAGGCCGAAATGAAAAACTGTTTTTT.

The chain uses TRBV4-1 and TRBJ2-1; tentative D call: TRBD2 (5 bases). Trimming removed 4 bases at V and 12 bases at J, with 40 bases between. The CDR3 is 21 amino acids. Germline V gene sequence: CDR1 MGHRA, CDR2 YSYEKL. The CDR3 loop is CASSLPEGLGPRVMGLHVQFF. The DNA for the CDR3 is TGCGCCAGCAGCCTCCCGGAAGGTCTGGGTCCGCGGGTAATGGGATTACACGTGCAGTTCTTC.

The chain recombines TRBV6-1 with TRBJ1-4; D not certain. In germline, CDR1 is MNHNS, CDR2 SASEGT. The CDR3 totals 15 residues. Trimming left V 7 bases short and J 7 bases short, with 19 bases between. This CDR3 reads CASILFGGSSEKLFF. The CDR3 DNA follows: TGTGCCAGCATCCTATTCGGTGGGAGTAGTGAAAAACTGTTTTTT.

The chain carries TRBV6-1 and TRBJ1-4; no clear D. Germline V gene data show CDR1 as MNHNS and CDR2 as SASEGT. V gave up 0 bases and J gave up 8 bases, with 10 bases separating them. The CDR3 has 14 residues. The CDR3 bases are TGTGCCAGCAGTGAAGCGGCGCGGGAGGAAAAACTGTTTTTT. It codes for CASSEAAREEKLFF.

V and J are TRBV23-1 and TRBJ2-5; D is unclear. TRBV23-1 is known as an ORF, though its function is uncertain. The CDR3 runs to 15 residues. V shed 5 bases and J shed 2 bases, with 15 bases lying between them. CDR3 DNA sequence: TGCGCCAGCAGTTACTGCCGACAAGCTCAAGAGACCCAGTACTTC. Amino acids: CASSYCRQAQETQYF.

This clone was detected once. This sequence joins TRBV5-4 and TRBJ2-5, with a tentative D call TRBD2 (6 bases). Germline V gives CDR1 SGHNT, CDR2 YYREEE (reference sequence). Trimming removed 0 bases at V and 4 bases at J, with 13 bases between. The CDR3 covers 15 residues. The CDR3 coding sequence is TGTGCCAGCAGCTTGGGACAACTGGGGGGAGAGACCCAGTACTTC. Translating it yields CASSLGQLGGETQYF.

A few counts support this clone. This chain uses TRBV9 with TRBJ2-6, with D maybe TRBD2 (5 bases). Germline-derived CDR1 and CDR2 are SGDLS and YYNGEE. Trimming took 0 bases from V and 4 from J, leaving 8 bases between them. The CDR3 consists of 15 residues. The CDR3 here is CASSVAGNGANVLTF. CDR3 coding DNA: TGTGCCAGCAGCGTAGCCGGGAACGGGGCCAACGTCCTGACTTTC.

The rearrangement uses TRBV28 and TRBJ2-3; 8 nucleotides agree with TRBD1. Germline trimming cut 2 bases from V and 1 base from J; bases unmatched to any gene: 2. This CDR3 has 15 residues. Germline V gives CDR1 MDHEN, CDR2 SYDVKM. The CDR3 protein is CASSLATGGTDTQYF. The CDR3 region has the DNA TGTGCCAGCAGTTTAGCGACAGGGGGCACAGATACGCAGTATTTT.

This clone occurred a few times. The V gene is TRBV2, the J gene TRBJ2-2, with 8 bases identical to TRBD1. Germline V gene lookup returns CDR1 SNHLY and CDR2 FYNNEI. CDR3 length: 14 residues. V trimming: 7 bases; J trimming: 4 bases; junction bases outside the gene matches: 5. In DNA, the CDR3 is TGTGCCAGCATTTTTGGACAGGGCACCGGGGAGCTGTTTTTT. Translated: CASIFGQGTGELFF.

This clone was recorded only once. The junction departs from the called germline gene at one end, perhaps through a read error. The J gene is TRBJ2-6, the V gene TRBV4-3, with a tentative D call TRBD1 (5 bases). The CDR3 has 14 residues. CDR1 is LGHNA, CDR2 YSLEER, per germline. Here the CDR3 reads CASSQGSGANGLTF. CDR3 nucleotides: TGCGCCAGCAGCCAAGGCTCTGGGGCCAACGGCCTGACTTTC.

The V gene is TRBV28, the J gene TRBJ2-7, with 8 bases that match TRBD2. The CDR3 extends over 14 amino acids. Trimming cost V 5 bases and J 10 bases; bases outside gene matches: 13. Germline CDR1 is MDHEN and CDR2 is SYDVKM. CDR3 amino acids: CASSKKGGAGGQYF. DNA for the CDR3: TGTGCCAGCAGTAAAAAGGGAGGGGCGGGGGGCCAGTACTTC.

V is TRBV9 and J is TRBJ1-2; a weak D match, TRBD1 (5 bases). The CDR3 sequence is 14 residues long. V was shortened by 0 bases and J by 4 bases, with 10 bases between the two germline ends. Germline lookup yields CDR1 SGDLS and CDR2 YYNGEE. Here the CDR3 reads CASSVGPGSYGYTF. The CDR3 DNA reads TGTGCCAGCAGCGTAGGTCCAGGGTCCTATGGCTACACCTTC.

The chain is built from TRBV18 and TRBJ2-5; 8 nucleotides match TRBD1. CDR1 and CDR2 from the germline V gene are KGHSH and LQKENI. CDR3 length equals 15 residues. Losses at the gene ends were 1 base for V and 4 bases for J; bases not matched to a gene: 5. The CDR3 protein is CASSPRAGGVETQYF. The CDR3 DNA is TGTGCCAGCTCACCACGCGCAGGGGGCGTAGAGACCCAGTACTTC.

This chain links TRBV28 with TRBJ1-2; 8 positions match TRBD1. Germline V lookup: CDR1 MDHEN, CDR2 SYDVKM. The CDR3 contains 14 residues. V trimming: 6 bases; J trimming: 3 bases; junction bases outside the gene matches: 6. CDR3 DNA sequence: TGTGCCAGCAGCCCGTCAGGGGGCGACTATGGCTACACCTTC. Its protein product is CASSPSGGDYGYTF.

The chain combines TRBV21-1 with TRBJ1-4; TRBD1 is the table's D call and was not checked against the DNA. TRBV21-1 is described as a pseudogene. The CDR3 length is 15 residues. Written as DNA, the CDR3 is TGTGCCAGCAGCAAAGCGAGTTCCAGGCCTGAAAAACTGTTTTTT. Its translation is CASSKASSRPEKLFF.

V usage is TRBV28 and J usage is TRBJ2-7; 10 bases map to TRBD1. The V segment lost 6 bases and the J segment 3 bases; nucleotides outside the gene matches: 5. CDR3 length: 14 amino acids. CDR1 MDHEN and CDR2 SYDVKM come from the germline V gene. This chain's CDR3 is CASRRTGGSYEQYF. For the CDR3, the DNA is TGTGCCAGCAGGCGGACAGGGGGGAGCTACGAGCAGTACTTC.

This rearrangement joins TRBV11-3 to TRBJ1-3; no firm D call. Trimming left V 9 bases short and J 4 bases short, with 25 bases between. CDR1 is SGHNT and CDR2 is YENEEA in the germline V gene. This CDR3 is 17 amino acids long. CDR3: CARSMREGLDEGNTIYF. In DNA, the CDR3 is TGTGCCAGATCGATGCGTGAGGGCCTGGACGAAGGAAACACCATATATTTT.

This clone showed up just once. V and J are TRBV7-9 and TRBJ2-5, with TRBD1 matching over 7 bases. Near its end, the DNA agrees better with TRBJ2-7, so the J call may be wrong. This CDR3 has 15 residues. Germline V gene lookup returns CDR1 SEHNR and CDR2 FQNEAQ (reference sequence). CDR3 nucleotide sequence: TGTGCCAGCAGCTTAGCGGACAGGCCCTCCTACGAGCAGTACTTC. Translating it yields CASSLADRPSYEQYF.